The 20 T cell receptor beta chains below all came from one sample that was sequenced in a study of human T cells and chemical hapten exposure (dated by TCRdb to about 2021). Libraries were made using RACE. Instrument used: NextSeq 500. TCRdb cleaned the public reads at Q25 with fastp, built clones with MiXCR and kept in-frame beta chains. Rows with one shared CDR3 protein collapse into an entry with the most common genes and DNA. Here the sample has some 98,000 distinct CDR3 sequences; 9.5% to 14% occur a single time. The top ten constitute under 4% of the sample. Taken with the paper, the label for time point translates to: pre-sensitization, week 0. The treatment or condition label on this specimen signifies: therapeutic diphenylcyclopropenone sensitization with weekly scalp DPC. Sequencing was performed on whole blood, taken in connection with sensitization to the hapten diphenylcyclopropenone (DPC). The origin of the receptors is a woman in her fifties or sixties with alopecia areata. Some clones in this sample may be carry-over from other donors' samples.

The V gene is TRBV7-6, the J gene TRBJ2-2; perhaps TRBD1 as D (6 bases). The CDR3 spans 17 residues. Trimming shortened V by 2 bases and J by 4 bases, and 17 bases separated the two germline ends. From germline, CDR1 is SGHVS and CDR2 FNYEAQ. The CDR3 loop reads CASSLNHLGAGTGELFF. The DNA for the CDR3 is TGTGCCAGCAGCTTAAATCATCTGGGGGCAGGCACCGGGGAGCTGTTTTTT.

This clonotype has more than one count but fewer than ten. The CDR3 loop reads CASSQDSGMSQPQHF. The CDR3 DNA reads as TGCGCCAGCAGCCAAGATTCAGGGATGAGTCAGCCCCAGCATTTT. J is TRBJ1-5 and V is TRBV4-1; tentatively, D is TRBD1 (5 bases). This CDR3 comprises 15 residues. Trimming pared 0 bases from V and 6 bases from J, leaving 12 bases between. Germline CDR1 and CDR2: MGHRA and YSYEKL.

V gene TRBV7-3 combines with J gene TRBJ2-3, with D uncertain. From germline, CDR1 is SGHTA and CDR2 FQGTGA. Trimming left V 3 bases short and J 2 bases short, with 9 bases between. The CDR3 extends over 14 amino acids. Written as DNA, the CDR3 is TGTGCCAGCAGCTTGGGCAGAAACACAGATACGCAGTATTTT. Its protein product is CASSLGRNTDTQYF. Using reference TRBV7-3 and TRBJ2-3 for the parts outside the CDR3, the full variable domain is GAGVSQTPSNKVTEKGKYVELRCDPISGHTALYWYRQSLGQGPEFLIYFQGTGAADDSGLPNDRFFAVRPEGSVSTLKIQRTERGDSAVYLCASSLGRNTDTQYFGPGTRLTVL.

This clonotype was detected ten times or more. The chain employs TRBV7-2 and TRBJ2-2, with TRBD2 matching 7 bases. V trimming: 2 bases; J trimming: 7 bases; junction bases outside the gene matches: 4. CDR1 and CDR2 from the germline V gene are SGHTA and FQGNSA. This CDR3 is built from 14 residues. The CDR3 DNA is TGTGCCAGCAGCTTAAGCGGGACCGTCGGGGAGCTGTTTTTT. This gives the protein CASSLSGTVGELFF. The full variable domain, its missing parts supplied by reference TRBV7-2 and TRBJ2-2, is GAGVSQSPSNKVTEKGKDVELRCDPISGHTALYWYRQSLGQGLEFLIYFQGNSAPDKSGLPSDRFSAERTGGSVSTLTIQRTQQEDSAVYLCASSLSGTVGELFFGEGSRLTVL.

This clonotype was counted at least ten times. V gene TRBV19 combines with J gene TRBJ2-1; D assignment may be TRBD1 or TRBD2 (5 bases each). This CDR3 spans 16 amino acids. V shed 5 bases and J shed 2 bases, with 16 bases lying between them. From germline, CDR1 is LNHDA and CDR2 SQIVND (reference sequence). The CDR3 nucleotides are TGTGCCAGTAGTGGGGACCCCCAAGGCGCCTACAATGAGCAGTTCTTC. Its translation: CASSGDPQGAYNEQFF.

This clonotype was observed a few times. V is TRBV12-3 or TRBV12-4 and J is TRBJ2-4; possibly TRBD1 for D (6 bases). V lost 4 bases to trimming and J lost 2 bases, with 12 bases between them. There are 15 residues in the CDR3. In DNA form, the CDR3 reads TGTGCCAGCAGTTCCTCCAGGGGTACCAAAAACATTCAGTACTTC. Its translation: CASSSSRGTKNIQYF.

In its sample, this clonotype was seen many times. The chain couples TRBV10-3 to TRBJ2-5; TRBD1 is a possible D gene (7 bases). Trimming removed 0 bases at V and 2 bases at J, with 13 bases between. Per the germline V gene, CDR1 is ENHRY and CDR2 is SYGVKD. This CDR3 has 16 amino acids. CDR3 in amino acids: CAISESMRDRQETQYF. CDR3 nucleotide sequence: TGTGCCATCAGTGAGTCCATGCGGGACAGACAAGAGACCCAGTACTTC.

This clonotype was seen repeatedly, ten times or more. J is TRBJ1-6 and V is TRBV2; 11 bases line up with TRBD1. The J segment lost 10 bases and the V segment lost 5 bases, leaving 4 bases of the junction unmatched. The CDR3 is made up of 14 amino acids. Germline-derived CDR1 and CDR2 are SNHLY and FYNNEI. The CDR3 region is CASSRTGGGSPLHF. The CDR3 DNA reads TGTGCCAGCAGTAGGACAGGGGGCGGATCACCCCTCCACTTT. Based on the CDR3 plus reference TRBV2 and TRBJ1-6, the full variable domain is EPEVTQTPSHQVTQMGQEVILRCVPISNHLYFYWYRQILGQKVEFLVSFYNNEISEKSEIFDDQFSVERPDGSNFTLKIRSTKLEDSAMYFCASSRTGGGSPLHFGNGTRLTVT.

This clonotype was seen at least ten times. The chain employs TRBV5-1 and TRBJ2-5; 7 nucleotides agree with TRBD1. The CDR3 runs to 13 residues. Germline V gene sequence: CDR1 SGHRS, CDR2 YFSETQ. V shed 5 bases, J shed 2 bases, and the junction held 3 bases outside the gene matches. CDR3 protein: CASSGTEQETQYF. The CDR3 DNA sequence: TGCGCCAGCAGTGGGACAGAGCAAGAGACCCAGTACTTC.

In the case of this clonotype: A clone one base away is much larger, so this may be a read error. The V and J genes are TRBV7-2 and TRBJ2-3, with 11 bases identical to TRBD2. Germline values: CDR1 SGHTA, CDR2 FQGNSA. This CDR3 has 16 residues. The CDR3 is CARSLGLAGGLDTQYF. CDR3 in DNA: TGTGCCCGCAGCTTAGGGCTAGCGGGGGGTCTAGATACGCAGTATTTT.

This clonotype was seen ten or more times. V usage is TRBV18 and J usage is TRBJ1-2, with TRBD1 identical over 10 bases. Unmatched junction bases numbered 11, after V lost 5 bases and J lost 8 bases. There are 15 residues in the CDR3. CDR1 KGHSH and CDR2 LQKENI come from the germline V gene. CDR3 nucleotide sequence: TGTGCCAGCTCAACGCCCGGGACAGGGGTGGACGGCTACACCTTC. It encodes CASSTPGTGVDGYTF.

A few counts support this clonotype. This chain joins TRBV20-1 and TRBJ2-5; possible D gene TRBD1, 6 bases. The germline V gene encodes CDR1 DFQATT and CDR2 SNEGSKA (reference sequence). Trimming left V 4 bases short and J 4 bases short, with 16 bases between. This CDR3 region has 14 residues. For the CDR3, the DNA is TGCAGTGCTACCCCCACAGGGCGCCCAGAGACCCAGTACTTC. Protein sequence: CSATPTGRPETQYF.

This clonotype appeared a few times. The V gene is TRBV5-8, the J gene TRBJ2-1; tentative D call: TRBD2 (5 bases). CDR3 length: 16 amino acids. Trimming removed 4 bases from V and 7 bases from J, with 21 bases in between. In germline, CDR1 is SGHTS, CDR2 YDEGEE. The DNA of the CDR3 is TGTGCCAGCAGCCCACGGGTAGATCACCGAGGGAATGAGCAGTTCTTC. Amino acids: CASSPRVDHRGNEQFF.

This clonotype was seen more than once but under ten times. The V call is TRBV2, the J call TRBJ2-2; 9 nucleotides match TRBD2. J lost 0 bases, V lost 4 bases, and 6 bases had no gene match. The CDR3 is 17 residues long. The germline CDR1 and CDR2 sequences are SNHLY and FYNNEI. The CDR3 DNA sequence: TGTGCCAGCAGTGTTGTTAGCGGGGGCGCGAACACCGGGGAGCTGTTTTTT. Residues: CASSVVSGGANTGELFF.

This clonotype has only a few counts. The gene calls are TRBV6-2 or TRBV6-3 and TRBJ1-5, with D possibly matching TRBD1 (6 bases). Germline CDR1 is MNHEY and CDR2 is SVGEGT. The CDR3 consists of 15 residues. Between the trimmed V and J ends, which lost 6 bases and 2 bases, there was a span of 14 bases. The CDR3 sequence is CASSMDSLGNQPQHF. The DNA for the CDR3 is TGTGCCAGCAGCATGGACAGCCTAGGCAATCAGCCCCAGCATTTT.

In this sample, this clonotype turned up many times. The J gene is TRBJ2-7, the V gene TRBV6-6, with D perhaps being TRBD1 or TRBD2 (5 bases each). V was pared by 6 bases and J by 3 bases, with 15 bases between. Germline V CDR1 and CDR2: MNHNY, SVGAGI (reference sequence). The CDR3 runs to 14 residues. CDR3 nucleotide sequence: TGTGCCAGCAGCTCCGGGACGTCTGGCTACGAGCAGTACTTC. This codes for CASSSGTSGYEQYF.

This clonotype has more than one count but fewer than ten. CDR3 nucleotide sequence: TGCAGTGCCCCCCTGCCGGGGATCTCCTACGAGCAGTACTTC. It translates to CSAPLPGISYEQYF. The gene calls are TRBV20-1 and TRBJ2-7, with D maybe TRBD2 (5 bases). The CDR3 consists of 14 residues. The germline V gene has CDR1 DFQATT and CDR2 SNEGSKA (reference sequence). The V end lost 6 bases, the J end lost 0 bases, and 15 bases lay between the germline ends.

This clonotype occurred many times. The chain combines TRBV18 with TRBJ2-5, with unresolved D. V was trimmed by 5 bases and J by 1 base, leaving 20 bases between them. Germline CDR1 KGHSH, CDR2 LQKENI. CDR3 length equals 17 residues. The CDR3 region has the DNA TGTGCCAGCTCAGCGACTCTAACGCAAATATTCCAAGAGACCCAGTACTTC. Protein product: CASSATLTQIFQETQYF.

This chain joins TRBV18 and TRBJ2-5, with D possibly matching TRBD1 (5 bases). V was clipped by 3 bases and J by 7 bases, with 15 bases between them. CDR1 is KGHSH and CDR2 is LQKENI in the germline V gene. This CDR3 has 14 amino acids. This CDR3 reads CASSPDSRTSTQYF. CDR3 DNA: TGTGCCAGCTCACCCGACAGCCGTACCTCGACCCAGTACTTC.

V is TRBV7-8 and J is TRBJ1-2; D gene unclear. The germline gives CDR1 SGHVS, CDR2 FQNEAQ. CDR3 length equals 16 residues. The V end was cut by 0 bases, the J end by 4 bases, with 15 bases between. DNA of the CDR3: TGTGCCAGCAGCTTAGCGAAGCGGGCGCGGATCTATGGCTACACCTTC. It codes for CASSLAKRARIYGYTF.